This is a list of T cell receptor beta chains from one sample in a study of human T cells and chemical hapten exposure. TCRdb re-called the RACE reads with MiXCR, one entry per CDR3 protein. The table shows 360,000 or so distinct CDR3 sequences, with 6% to 7% occurring only once. Source: whole blood, taken in connection with sensitization to the hapten diphenylcyclopropenone (DPC). The origin of the receptors is a woman aged 18-35 years with alopecia areata. Some clones in this sample may be carry-over from other donors' samples. Both conserved end residues are part of each CDR3. The order of the fields is J gene, clone size, D gene, V gene, CDR3 protein, CDR3 DNA. The D gene is left open where the match is weak. Rows may omit the clone size; those that give it use once, few, many or a size class.

j_gene: TRBJ1-4
abundance: many
d_gene: -
v_gene: TRBV7-2
CDR3aa: CASSPRYEASDEKLFF
CDR3nt: TGTGCCAGCAGCCCCCGTTATGAAGCTTCAGATGAAAAACTGTTTTTT

j_gene: TRBJ1-1
abundance: many
d_gene: TRBD1
v_gene: TRBV9
CDR3aa: CASSVHRGEAFF
CDR3nt: TGTGCCAGCAGCGTTCACAGGGGTGAAGCTTTCTTT

j_gene: TRBJ2-3
abundance: few
d_gene: TRBD2
v_gene: TRBV20-1
CDR3aa: CSARTSADTQYF
CDR3nt: TGCAGTGCTAGGACTAGCGCAGATACGCAGTATTTT

j_gene: TRBJ1-6
abundance: many
d_gene: -
v_gene: TRBV27
CDR3aa: CASSLNKDSPLHF
CDR3nt: TGTGCCAGCAGTTTAAACAAGGATTCACCCCTCCACTTT

j_gene: TRBJ1-1
abundance: -
d_gene: -
v_gene: TRBV27
CDR3aa: CASSLDGGSEAFF
CDR3nt: TGTGCCAGCAGCTTGGACGGGGGCAGTGAAGCTTTCTTT

j_gene: TRBJ2-3
abundance: many
d_gene: -
v_gene: TRBV20-1
CDR3aa: CSASRRGPLTDTQYF
CDR3nt: TGCAGTGCTAGCCGTCGGGGCCCTCTCACAGATACGCAGTATTTT

j_gene: TRBJ1-2
abundance: many
d_gene: -
v_gene: TRBV20-1
CDR3aa: CSASVGPDYGYTF
CDR3nt: TGCAGTGCTAGCGTGGGACCGGACTATGGCTACACCTTC

j_gene: TRBJ1-4
abundance: few
d_gene: -
v_gene: TRBV20-1
CDR3aa: CSASRTGATNEKLFF
CDR3nt: TGCAGTGCTAGTCGTACGGGCGCAACTAATGAAAAACTGTTTTTT

j_gene: TRBJ1-6
abundance: many
d_gene: TRBD1
v_gene: TRBV28
CDR3aa: CASSSRDRGSLHF
CDR3nt: TGTGCCAGCAGTTCCCGGGACAGGGGTTCCCTCCACTTT

j_gene: TRBJ1-2
abundance: many
d_gene: -
v_gene: TRBV7-9
CDR3aa: CASSLGVGRIYGYTF
CDR3nt: TGTGCCAGCAGCTTAGGGGTGGGCAGGATCTATGGCTACACCTTC

j_gene: TRBJ2-2
abundance: many
d_gene: -
v_gene: TRBV20-1
CDR3aa: CSAREWGPGTQNTGELFF
CDR3nt: TGCAGTGCTAGAGAATGGGGTCCCGGGACCCAGAACACCGGGGAGCTGTTTTTT

j_gene: TRBJ1-5
abundance: -
d_gene: TRBD1
v_gene: TRBV28
CDR3aa: CASVQQGGQPQHF
CDR3nt: TGTGCCAGCGTTCAGCAGGGGGGCCAGCCCCAGCATTTT

j_gene: TRBJ1-1
abundance: many
d_gene: TRBD1
v_gene: TRBV5-1
CDR3aa: CASRRTGNTEAFF
CDR3nt: TGCGCCAGCAGAAGGACAGGGAACACTGAAGCTTTCTTT

j_gene: TRBJ1-4
abundance: many
d_gene: -
v_gene: TRBV18
CDR3aa: CASSPLINEKLFF
CDR3nt: TGTGCCAGCTCACCACTGATTAATGAAAAACTGTTTTTT

j_gene: TRBJ2-5
abundance: -
d_gene: -
v_gene: TRBV15
CDR3aa: CATSSRSGLQETQYF
CDR3nt: TGTGCCACCAGCAGTCGGAGCGGGCTCCAAGAGACCCAGTACTTC

j_gene: TRBJ2-1
abundance: -
d_gene: -
v_gene: TRBV5-1
CDR3aa: CASSSRDTGHNEQFF
CDR3nt: TGCGCCAGCAGCTCTCGTGACACCGGCCACAATGAGCAGTTCTTC

j_gene: TRBJ2-3
abundance: few
d_gene: TRBD2
v_gene: TRBV29-1
CDR3aa: CSVGVQLAGGTDTQYF
CDR3nt: TGCAGCGTTGGGGTCCAACTAGCGGGGGGGACAGATACGCAGTATTTT

j_gene: TRBJ2-7
abundance: many
d_gene: -
v_gene: TRBV20-1
CDR3aa: CSARETGLTKQYF
CDR3nt: TGCAGTGCTAGAGAGACCGGTCTGACTAAGCAGTACTTC

j_gene: TRBJ1-5
abundance: -
d_gene: -
v_gene: TRBV7-3
CDR3aa: CASSLTILSRPQHF
CDR3nt: TGTGCCAGCAGCTTAACAATACTTTCCCGGCCCCAGCATTTT

j_gene: TRBJ1-4
abundance: -
d_gene: -
v_gene: TRBV27
CDR3aa: CASGETGHRGEKLFF
CDR3nt: TGTGCCAGCGGAGAAACGGGACACCGTGGTGAAAAACTGTTTTTT

j_gene: TRBJ1-1
abundance: few
d_gene: -
v_gene: TRBV20-1
CDR3aa: CSAPRPRGVNTEAFF
CDR3nt: TGCAGTGCTCCCCGTCCCAGAGGGGTTAACACTGAAGCTTTCTTT

j_gene: TRBJ1-4
abundance: few
d_gene: -
v_gene: TRBV12-2
CDR3aa: CASRLACGEKLFF
CDR3nt: TGTGCAAGTCGCTTAGCGTGTGGAGAAAAACTGTTTTTT

j_gene: TRBJ2-1
abundance: few
d_gene: -
v_gene: TRBV24-1
CDR3aa: CATSDWGRGVLSEQFF
CDR3nt: TGTGCCACCAGTGATTGGGGACGGGGTGTTTTGAGTGAGCAGTTCTTC

j_gene: TRBJ1-2
abundance: many
d_gene: -
v_gene: TRBV19
CDR3aa: CASTEQLGGYTF
CDR3nt: TGTGCCAGTACCGAACAACTAGGTGGCTACACCTTC

j_gene: TRBJ2-5
abundance: many
d_gene: TRBD1
v_gene: TRBV14
CDR3aa: CASSQIQGVGETQYF
CDR3nt: TGTGCCAGCAGCCAGATACAGGGGGTCGGGGAGACCCAGTACTTC

j_gene: TRBJ1-2
abundance: many
d_gene: -
v_gene: TRBV7-6
CDR3aa: CASSYRAGYGYTF
CDR3nt: TGTGCCAGCAGCTACAGGGCGGGTTATGGCTACACCTTC

j_gene: TRBJ2-7
abundance: -
d_gene: TRBD1
v_gene: TRBV5-1
CDR3aa: CASSAQGASYEQYF
CDR3nt: TGCGCCAGCAGCGCACAGGGGGCCAGCTACGAGCAGTACTTC

j_gene: TRBJ1-1
abundance: -
d_gene: -
v_gene: TRBV6-2/TRBV6-3
CDR3aa: CASSYAPQNTEAFF
CDR3nt: TGTGCCAGCAGTTATGCCCCACAGAACACTGAAGCTTTCTTT

j_gene: TRBJ2-3
abundance: many
d_gene: TRBD1
v_gene: TRBV9
CDR3aa: CASSPDRRQGKDTQYF
CDR3nt: TGTGCCAGCAGCCCCGACAGGAGACAGGGGAAGGATACGCAGTATTTT

j_gene: TRBJ2-3
abundance: few
d_gene: TRBD1
v_gene: TRBV20-1
CDR3aa: CSARIQGTTDTQYF
CDR3nt: TGCAGTGCTAGGATACAGGGGACCACAGATACGCAGTATTTT

j_gene: TRBJ1-1
abundance: few
d_gene: -
v_gene: TRBV3-1
CDR3aa: CASSQEGSGNTEAFF
CDR3nt: TGTGCCAGCAGCCAAGAAGGTTCGGGGAACACTGAAGCTTTCTTT

j_gene: TRBJ1-4
abundance: -
d_gene: TRBD1
v_gene: TRBV4-1
CDR3aa: CASSTHQGATNEKLFF
CDR3nt: TGCGCCAGCAGCACTCATCAGGGGGCAACTAATGAAAAACTGTTTTTT

j_gene: TRBJ2-5
abundance: few
d_gene: -
v_gene: TRBV5-1
CDR3aa: CASSYDSTAETQYF
CDR3nt: TGCGCCAGCAGCTACGACTCGACTGCAGAGACCCAGTACTTC

j_gene: TRBJ1-1
abundance: many
d_gene: -
v_gene: TRBV20-1
CDR3aa: CSASGEKAFF
CDR3nt: TGCAGTGCTAGTGGCGAAAAAGCTTTCTTT

j_gene: TRBJ1-1
abundance: -
d_gene: TRBD1
v_gene: TRBV19
CDR3aa: CATSTGSYTEAFF
CDR3nt: TGTGCCACTTCGACAGGGAGTTATACTGAAGCTTTCTTT

j_gene: TRBJ2-3
abundance: -
d_gene: -
v_gene: TRBV10-3
CDR3aa: CAISGGAGDTQYF
CDR3nt: TGTGCCATCAGTGGGGGGGCCGGAGATACGCAGTATTTT

j_gene: TRBJ1-4
abundance: many
d_gene: -
v_gene: TRBV6-1
CDR3aa: CASSEGRGDITNEKLFF
CDR3nt: TGTGCCAGCAGTGAAGGAAGGGGGGACATAACTAATGAAAAACTGTTTTTT

j_gene: TRBJ1-2
abundance: many
d_gene: TRBD1
v_gene: TRBV12-3/TRBV12-4
CDR3aa: CASSLGQGGYGYTF
CDR3nt: TGTGCCAGCAGCTTAGGACAGGGAGGCTATGGCTACACCTTC

j_gene: TRBJ1-3
abundance: -
d_gene: -
v_gene: TRBV7-9
CDR3aa: CATSDRRGYGNTIYF
CDR3nt: TGTGCCACTTCCGACAGACGGGGATATGGAAACACCATATATTTT

j_gene: TRBJ2-7
abundance: many
d_gene: -
v_gene: TRBV29-1
CDR3aa: CSVGGQGRGEQYF
CDR3nt: TGCAGCGTTGGAGGCCAGGGGCGAGGCGAGCAGTACTTC